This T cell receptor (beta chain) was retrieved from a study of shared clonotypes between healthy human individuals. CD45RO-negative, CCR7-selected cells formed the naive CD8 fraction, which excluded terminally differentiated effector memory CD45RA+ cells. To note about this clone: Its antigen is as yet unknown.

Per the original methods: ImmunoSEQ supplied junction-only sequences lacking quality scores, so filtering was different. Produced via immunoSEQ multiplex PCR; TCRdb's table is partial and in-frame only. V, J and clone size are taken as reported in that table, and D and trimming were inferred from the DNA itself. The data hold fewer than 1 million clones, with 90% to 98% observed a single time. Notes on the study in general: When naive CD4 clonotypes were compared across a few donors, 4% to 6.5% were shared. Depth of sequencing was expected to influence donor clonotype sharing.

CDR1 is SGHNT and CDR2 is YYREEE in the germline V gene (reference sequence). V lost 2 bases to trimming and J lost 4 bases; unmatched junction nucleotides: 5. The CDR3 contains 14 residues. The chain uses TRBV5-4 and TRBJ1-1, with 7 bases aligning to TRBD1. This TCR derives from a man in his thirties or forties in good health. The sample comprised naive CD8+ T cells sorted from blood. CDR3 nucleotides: TGTGCCAGCAGCTTTGGCAGGGGGACCACTGAAGCTTTCTTT. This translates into CASSFGRGTTEAFF.